This T cell receptor (beta chain) came from a study of CXCR3-negative and CXCR3-positive naive CD8 T cells. As concerns this clonotype: What it binds is not known.

5' RACE with UMI labels generated the TRB cDNA libraries. TCRdb reprocessed the 5' RACE reads; each CDR3 protein has one entry and no DNA is given. The listing records over 50,000 distinct CDR3 sequences. Overall study findings and caveats: Researchers report that CXCR3-positive naive cells carry more hydrophobic TRB CDR3s than CXCR3-negative naive cells. Naive subsets were similarly diverse, while memory CD8+ repertoires were much less diverse.

Specimen: naive CXCR3+ CD8+ T cells from blood. Subset described: CD45RO-CCR7+CD27+CD95- naive CD8+ T cells expressing CXCR3 (TNR3+). The TCR comes from a human donor in good health. Some clones in this sample may be carry-over from other donors' samples.

The CDR3 is CASTRGGLDNEQFF. The V gene is TRBV6-6, the J gene TRBJ2-1; the D call from TCRdb, TRBD1, cannot be confirmed without DNA. From germline, CDR1 is MNHNY and CDR2 SVGAGI (reference sequence). The CDR3 spans 14 residues.